The source of this T cell receptor beta chain is a study of CD8+ T cells in alopecia areata. Points from the study as a whole: TCRs were shared less clearly across patients than in mice, possibly for HLA-related reasons.

RNA extraction was followed by reverse transcription into cDNA, which acted as the sequencing template. Libraries were prepared by immunoSEQ multiplex PCR; TCRdb keeps only in-frame clonotypes and omits some of them. Of 150,000 to 200,000 clones detected, around 71% appear once; the ten largest clones hold approximately 0.91%. Trimming left V 2 bases short and J 7 bases short, with 12 bases between. The CDR3 length is 13 residues. In germline, CDR1 is GTSNPN, CDR2 SVGIG (reference sequence). As to this clone: As yet, its antigen is unknown.

As to treatment: oral pan-JAK inhibitor, 5-10 mg twice daily. V usage is TRBV30 and J usage is TRBJ1-5, with D possibly being TRBD1 (6 bases). The sequence derives from a human donor with alopecia areata. This specimen consisted of CD4+ T cells sorted from blood, obtained at week 4, from a patient treated with tofacitinib. CDR3 sequence (DNA): TGTGCCTGGAGTCACAGGGCCGGACAGCCCCAGCATTTT. Translation: CAWSHRAGQPQHF.